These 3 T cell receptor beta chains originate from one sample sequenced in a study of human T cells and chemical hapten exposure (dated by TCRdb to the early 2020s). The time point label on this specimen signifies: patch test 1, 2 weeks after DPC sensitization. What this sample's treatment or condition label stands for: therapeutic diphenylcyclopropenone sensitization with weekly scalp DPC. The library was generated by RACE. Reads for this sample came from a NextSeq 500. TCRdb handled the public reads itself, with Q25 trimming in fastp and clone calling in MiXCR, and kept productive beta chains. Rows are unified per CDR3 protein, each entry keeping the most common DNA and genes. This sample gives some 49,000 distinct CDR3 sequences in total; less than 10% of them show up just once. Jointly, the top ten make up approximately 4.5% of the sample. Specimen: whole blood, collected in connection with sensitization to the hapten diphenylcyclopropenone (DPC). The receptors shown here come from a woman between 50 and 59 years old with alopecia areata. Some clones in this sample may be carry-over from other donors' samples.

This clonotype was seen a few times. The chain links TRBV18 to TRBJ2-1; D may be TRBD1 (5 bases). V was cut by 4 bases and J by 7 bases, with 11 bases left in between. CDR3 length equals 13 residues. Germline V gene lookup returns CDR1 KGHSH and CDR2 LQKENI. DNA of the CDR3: TGTGCCAGCTCACAGGGGATCGATAATGAGCAGTTCTTC. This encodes CASSQGIDNEQFF.

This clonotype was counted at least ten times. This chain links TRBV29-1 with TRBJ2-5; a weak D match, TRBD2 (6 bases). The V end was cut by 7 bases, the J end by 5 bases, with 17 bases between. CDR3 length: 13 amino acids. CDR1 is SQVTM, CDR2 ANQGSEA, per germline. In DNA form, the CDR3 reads TGCAGCGGGGGACTCTCCGGCAGGGAGACCCAGTACTTC. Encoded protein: CSGGLSGRETQYF.

The CDR3 is CASSESGNNQPQHF. The CDR3 DNA reads as TGCGCCAGCAGTGAGTCAGGGAACAATCAGCCCCAGCATTTT. The chain employs TRBV10-2 and TRBJ1-5; D is unresolved. CDR1 and CDR2 from the germline V gene are WSHSY and SAAADI. Deletions cut 0 bases from V and 3 bases from J, with 6 bases between. CDR3 size: 14 residues.